This T cell receptor (beta chain) is drawn from a study of monozygotic twins with inflammatory bowel disease. For each CDR3 protein, TCRdb gives one entry from its re-call of the 5' RACE reads, without DNA. The sample data list 200,000 to 250,000 distinct CDR3 sequences. Per germline, CDR1 DFQATT and CDR2 SNEGSKA (reference sequence). The CDR3 totals 13 residues. Specimen: blood. The V call is TRBV20-1, the J call TRBJ2-3. The TCR comes from a human donor with ulcerative colitis or Crohn's disease, or a healthy co-twin of an affected twin (not recorded which). The CDR3 reads CSARDTGLNTQYF.